These 27 T cell receptor beta chains were all obtained from the same sample, sequenced in a study of PD-L1 blockade in urothelial cancer. TCRdb's table, derived via immunoSEQ multiplex PCR, lists solely in-frame clones and lacks some. The sample has about 53,000 clones; roughly 85% are singletons. This sample's time point: pretreatment peripheral blood. Sequenced here: PBMCs, sampled around atezolizumab (anti-PD-L1) treatment. The receptor set was obtained from an older woman with urothelial cancer.

The rearrangement joins TRBV7-3 to TRBJ1-1, with 7 bases fitting TRBD1. CDR1 and CDR2 from the germline V gene are SGHTA and FQGTGA. V was clipped by 1 base and J by 6 bases; unmatched bases: 8. The CDR3 consists of 15 residues. The CDR3 sequence: CASSLRTGLDSEAFF. For the CDR3, the DNA is TGTGCCAGCAGCTTAAGGACAGGCCTTGACTCTGAAGCTTTCTTT.

The chain is built from TRBV6-5 and TRBJ2-7; D gene unclear. Between the trimmed V and J ends, which lost 2 bases and 2 bases, there was a span of 10 bases. CDR3 length: 14 residues. Looked up from germline, CDR1 is MNHEY and CDR2 is SVGAGI. The CDR3, as DNA: TGTGCCAGCAGTTACGGCAGGAAAGCCTACGAGCAGTACTTC. Protein product: CASSYGRKAYEQYF.

The rearrangement joins TRBV6-6 to TRBJ1-2; D remains unclear. The germline CDR1 and CDR2 sequences are MNHNY and SVGAGI (reference sequence). Deletions cut 3 bases from V and 6 bases from J, with 11 bases between. The CDR3 runs 13 residues. In DNA, the CDR3 is TGTGCCAGCAGTTATTTCCCAGATAATGGCTACACCTTC. Translated, it gives CASSYFPDNGYTF.

The V gene is TRBV7-9, the J gene TRBJ2-3; perhaps TRBD1 as D (5 bases). Germline-derived CDR1 and CDR2 are SEHNR and FQNEAQ (reference sequence). Trimming took off 3 bases at V and 2 bases at J, with 9 bases between the two ends. This CDR3 is built from 14 residues. The CDR3 nucleotides read TGTGCCAGCAGCTTCCGACAGCTCACAGATACGCAGTATTTT. This translates into CASSFRQLTDTQYF.

The rearrangement joins TRBV14 to TRBJ2-7, with a possible D match to TRBD1 (5 bases). Germline V gene sequence: CDR1 SGHDN, CDR2 FVKESK. The CDR3 covers 14 residues. With 1 base removed from V and 3 bases from J, the gap between germline ends came to 10 bases. The CDR3 reads CASSQGRAFYEQYF. In nucleotides, the CDR3 is TGTGCCAGCAGCCAAGGCAGGGCTTTCTACGAGCAGTACTTC.

The genes are TRBV29-1 and TRBJ2-7; D perhaps matches TRBD1 (5 bases). V lost 4 bases and J lost 0, with 10 bases in between. The CDR3 runs to 13 residues. CDR1 is SQVTM, CDR2 ANQGSEA, per germline. For the CDR3, the DNA is TGCAGCGTTGCAAGGGGAAGCTCCTACGAGCAGTACTTC. As protein: CSVARGSSYEQYF.

The rearrangement joins TRBV9 to TRBJ2-5; the D gene is possibly TRBD2 (7 bases). The CDR3 is 12 amino acids. Trimming took off 7 bases at V and 4 bases at J, with 11 bases between the two ends. The germline V gene encodes CDR1 SGDLS and CDR2 YYNGEE. Here the CDR3 reads CASGGAGETQYF. CDR3 bases: TGTGCCAGCGGGGGGGCCGGAGAGACCCAGTACTTC.

The genes are TRBV11-1 and TRBJ1-1; D not resolved. This CDR3 contains 15 residues. Germline loops: CDR1 SGHAT, CDR2 FQDESV (reference sequence). Trimming stripped 4 bases from V and 3 bases from J, with 15 bases between. The CDR3 here is CASSSGSGRDTEAFF. In DNA, the CDR3 is TGTGCCAGCAGCTCTGGGAGCGGTAGGGACACTGAAGCTTTCTTT.

V is TRBV25-1 and J is TRBJ1-1; D unresolved. V was shortened by 5 bases and J by 7 bases, with 17 bases between the two germline ends. The CDR3 contains 14 residues. Germline V gives CDR1 MGHDK, CDR2 SYGVNS. CDR3: CASSPHGVGSEAFF. The CDR3 bases are TGTGCCAGCAGTCCTCATGGGGTCGGGAGTGAAGCTTTCTTT.

The chain couples TRBV9 to TRBJ2-3; 10 nucleotides match TRBD2. The germline V gene has CDR1 SGDLS and CDR2 YYNGEE. CDR3 length: 14 residues. With 7 bases clipped from V and 6 bases from J, the junction kept 8 bases outside the gene matches. The CDR3 region has the DNA TGTGCCAGCGCCTCGGCTAGCGGGAGCGATACGCAGTATTTT. As protein: CASASASGSDTQYF.

In this sample, this clone turned up a few times. V is TRBV6-6 and J is TRBJ2-2; 15 bases are shared with TRBD2. V shed 6 bases, J shed 5 bases, and the junction held 1 base outside the gene matches. Germline V gene lookup returns CDR1 MNHNY and CDR2 SVGAGI (reference sequence). This CDR3 comprises 15 residues. For the CDR3, the DNA is TGTGCCAGCAGGGGGACTAGCGGGAGGACCGGGGAGCTGTTTTTT. The encoded protein is CASRGTSGRTGELFF.

This clone was counted a single time. The chain combines TRBV7-8 with TRBJ2-3, with TRBD2 matching over 12 bases. CDR1 SGHVS and CDR2 FQNEAQ come from the germline V gene. Trimming cost V 2 bases and J 5 bases; bases outside gene matches: 8. CDR3 length: 17 amino acids. The CDR3 sequence is CASSLNLAGGPVDTQYF. DNA of the CDR3: TGTGCCAGCAGCTTAAACCTAGCGGGAGGGCCCGTAGATACGCAGTATTTT.

As for this clone: Other DNA sequences in the sample encode the same CDR3. The rearrangement uses TRBV5-1 and TRBJ2-7, with D possibly being TRBD2 (5 bases). The CDR3 sequence is 14 residues long. Germline CDR1 SGHRS, CDR2 YFSETQ. The V and J ends lost 1 base and 2 bases respectively, with 10 bases between them. CDR3 region: CASSLTTGTYEQYF. The CDR3 nucleotides read TGCGCCAGCAGCTTGACGACGGGGACCTACGAGCAGTACTTC.

V gene TRBV6-6 combines with J gene TRBJ2-7, with TRBD2 as a possible D gene (5 bases). Germline loops: CDR1 MNHNY, CDR2 SVGAGI (reference sequence). This CDR3 comprises 12 residues. For the CDR3, the DNA is TGTGCGAGATGGAAGGGAGCCAAAGAGCAGTACTTC. This sequence encodes CARWKGAKEQYF.

The J gene is TRBJ2-1, the V gene TRBV6-5, with 7 bases fitting TRBD2. The length of the CDR3 is 14 residues. The ends lost 0 bases at V and 12 bases at J; junction bases unmatched: 8. Germline CDR1 MNHEY, CDR2 SVGAGI. The CDR3 DNA follows: TGTGCCAGCAGTTACTCGGTTGGGACTAAACCGCAGTTCTTC. Protein sequence: CASSYSVGTKPQFF.

J is TRBJ2-1 and V is TRBV4-3; weak D call: TRBD2 (5 bases). The germline CDR1 and CDR2 sequences are LGHNA and YSLEER. V lost 1 base and J 3 bases, leaving 10 bases between the germline ends. This CDR3 has 15 amino acids. CDR3 bases: TGCGCCAGCAGCCAAGGAGGGTTAAACTACAATGAGCAGTTCTTC. Translated: CASSQGGLNYNEQFF.

The chain carries TRBV10-3 and TRBJ2-3; D gene unclear. Looked up from germline, CDR1 is ENHRY and CDR2 is SYGVKD. V was trimmed by 3 bases and J by 3 bases, leaving 4 bases between them. The CDR3 has 12 residues. The CDR3 sequence: CAISDGTDTQYF. CDR3 nucleotide sequence: TGTGCCATCAGTGACGGTACAGATACGCAGTATTTT.

The gene calls are TRBV5-4 and TRBJ2-1, with a tentative D call TRBD2 (6 bases). The germline V gene encodes CDR1 SGHNT and CDR2 YYREEE (reference sequence). This CDR3 spans 16 amino acids. V lost 4 bases and J lost 0, with 14 bases in between. In nucleotides, the CDR3 is TGTGCCAGCAGCACGCGACTAGGGAGCTCCTACAATGAGCAGTTCTTC. The encoded protein is CASSTRLGSSYNEQFF.

A few counts support this clone. The CDR3 protein is CASSPWAQGGMVKDGYTF. The CDR3 DNA reads as TGCGCCAGCAGCCCATGGGCACAGGGAGGGATGGTAAAGGATGGCTACACCTTC. J is TRBJ1-2 and V is TRBV23-1; D possibly corresponds to TRBD1 (6 bases). TRBV23-1 is an open reading frame whose function is uncertain. V gave up 6 bases and J gave up 6 bases, with 29 bases separating them. The CDR3 runs to 18 residues.

The chain uses TRBV6-5 and TRBJ1-2; D remains unclear. V lost 0 bases to trimming and J lost 4 bases, with 6 bases between them. CDR1 and CDR2 from the germline V gene are MNHEY and SVGAGI. This CDR3 region has 13 residues. The DNA for the CDR3 is TGTGCCAGCAGTTACTCGTGGCCCTATGGCTACACCTTC. This sequence encodes CASSYSWPYGYTF.

The chain combines TRBV7-8 with TRBJ2-2, with D maybe TRBD2 (6 bases). Germline CDR1 and CDR2: SGHVS and FQNEAQ. The CDR3 covers 16 residues. V gave up 1 base and J gave up 5 bases, with 14 bases separating them. In DNA, the CDR3 is TGTGCCAGCAGCTTAGGCACCGGGGGTCTAACCGGGGAGCTGTTTTTT. Protein: CASSLGTGGLTGELFF.

The rearrangement uses TRBV11-2 and TRBJ2-3; TRBD1 aligns across 7 bases. This CDR3 is built from 15 residues. The germline CDR1 and CDR2 sequences are SGHAT and FQNNGV. The V segment lost 5 bases and the J segment 2 bases; nucleotides outside the gene matches: 7. The CDR3 reads CASSPLTGYTDTQYF. As DNA, the CDR3 is TGTGCCAGCAGCCCCTTGACAGGGTACACAGATACGCAGTATTTT.

The rearrangement joins TRBV9 to TRBJ1-4; possibly TRBD1 for D (5 bases). V was trimmed by 0 bases and J by 7 bases, leaving 10 bases between them. Germline V gene lookup returns CDR1 SGDLS and CDR2 YYNGEE. This CDR3 is built from 14 residues. In nucleotides, the CDR3 is TGTGCCAGCAGCGTAGGGGGGGGTAGTGAAAAACTGTTTTTT. Its translation is CASSVGGGSEKLFF.

V is TRBV15 and J is TRBJ2-2; a weak D match, TRBD1 (7 bases). Germline CDR1 LNHNV, CDR2 YYDKDF (reference sequence). Trimming cost V 5 bases and J 5 bases, with 18 bases left between them. The CDR3 contains 16 residues. The CDR3 is CATSYRRAGGTGELFF. The CDR3 region has the DNA TGTGCCACCAGCTACAGACGGGCAGGGGGGACCGGGGAGCTGTTTTTT.

The J gene is TRBJ1-2, the V gene TRBV7-2, with 7 bases that match TRBD1. Germline trimming cut 5 bases from V and 8 bases from J; bases unmatched to any gene: 14. The germline V gene has CDR1 SGHTA and CDR2 FQGNSA. CDR3 length: 15 amino acids. The CDR3 loop is CASSVQTGTREGYTF. The CDR3 coding sequence is TGTGCCAGCAGCGTCCAGACAGGGACGAGAGAAGGCTACACCTTC.

This chain links TRBV13 with TRBJ2-1; 13 bases align to TRBD2. V trimming: 3 bases; J trimming: 7 bases; junction bases outside the gene matches: 6. The CDR3 is 16 amino acids. Germline values: CDR1 PRHDT, CDR2 FYEKMQ (reference sequence). Here the CDR3 reads CASSFRTSGGQNEQFF. In DNA form, the CDR3 reads TGTGCCAGCAGCTTCCGGACTAGCGGGGGCCAGAATGAGCAGTTCTTC.

This chain links TRBV6-6 with TRBJ2-5; D remains ambiguous. Germline-derived CDR1 and CDR2 are MNHNY and SVGAGI (reference sequence). The CDR3 runs 13 residues. Trimming took off 5 bases at V and 1 base at J, with 8 bases between the two ends. The CDR3 sequence: CASSRSVQETQYF. The CDR3 bases are TGTGCCAGCAGTCGGAGCGTCCAAGAGACCCAGTACTTC.